A single sample gave rise to the 3 T cell receptor beta chains below, sequenced in a study of blood T cell repertoires in COVID-19. The method was immunoSEQ multiplex PCR; TCRdb's version includes in-frame clones alone and lacks a portion of them. The sample includes roughly 78,000 clones, approximately 90% of them seen just once. The sequencing input was peripheral blood. The receptor set was obtained from a man aged 55 to 69 with acute or convalescent COVID-19.

V gene TRBV5-1 combines with J gene TRBJ1-5; D possibly corresponds to TRBD1 (6 bases). CDR3 length: 16 residues. Between the trimmed V and J ends, which lost 0 bases and 5 bases, there was a span of 15 bases. Germline V gene lookup returns CDR1 SGHRS and CDR2 YFSETQ. In DNA, the CDR3 is TGCGCCAGCAGCTTGGGTTCGGGGGGCGAGGATCAGCCCCAGCATTTT. This sequence encodes CASSLGSGGEDQPQHF.

The chain recombines TRBV24-1 with TRBJ1-5; 8 nucleotides line up with TRBD1. Per the germline V gene, CDR1 is KGHDR and CDR2 is SFDVKD. V lost 7 bases and J lost 4; bases outside the gene matches: 8. CDR3 length: 15 amino acids. CDR3 nucleotide sequence: TGTGCCACCAGCCCCCCAGGGGGCGGGAATCAGCCCCAGCATTTT. Translation: CATSPPGGGNQPQHF.

This chain connects TRBV10-3 to TRBJ2-3; 7 bases agree with TRBD1. Per the germline V gene, CDR1 is ENHRY and CDR2 is SYGVKD. V was clipped by 0 bases and J by 7 bases; unmatched bases: 1. CDR3 length equals 13 residues. CDR3 sequence: CAISESGQNTQYF. The CDR3 DNA reads as TGTGCCATCAGTGAGTCGGGACAGAATACGCAGTATTTT.